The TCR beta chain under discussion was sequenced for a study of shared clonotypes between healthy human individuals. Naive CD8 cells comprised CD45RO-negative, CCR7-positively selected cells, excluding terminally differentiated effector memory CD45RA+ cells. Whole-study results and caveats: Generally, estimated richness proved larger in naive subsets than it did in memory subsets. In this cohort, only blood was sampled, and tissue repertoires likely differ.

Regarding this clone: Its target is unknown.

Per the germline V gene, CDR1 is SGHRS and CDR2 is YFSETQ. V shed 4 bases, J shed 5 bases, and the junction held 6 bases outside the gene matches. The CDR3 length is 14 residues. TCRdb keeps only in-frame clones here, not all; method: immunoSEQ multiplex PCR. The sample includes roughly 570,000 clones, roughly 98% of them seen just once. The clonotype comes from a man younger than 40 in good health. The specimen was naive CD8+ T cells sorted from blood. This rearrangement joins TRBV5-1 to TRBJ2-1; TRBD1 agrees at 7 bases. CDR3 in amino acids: CASSPYTGDNEQFF. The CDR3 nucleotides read TGCGCCAGCAGCCCATACACAGGGGACAATGAGCAGTTCTTC.